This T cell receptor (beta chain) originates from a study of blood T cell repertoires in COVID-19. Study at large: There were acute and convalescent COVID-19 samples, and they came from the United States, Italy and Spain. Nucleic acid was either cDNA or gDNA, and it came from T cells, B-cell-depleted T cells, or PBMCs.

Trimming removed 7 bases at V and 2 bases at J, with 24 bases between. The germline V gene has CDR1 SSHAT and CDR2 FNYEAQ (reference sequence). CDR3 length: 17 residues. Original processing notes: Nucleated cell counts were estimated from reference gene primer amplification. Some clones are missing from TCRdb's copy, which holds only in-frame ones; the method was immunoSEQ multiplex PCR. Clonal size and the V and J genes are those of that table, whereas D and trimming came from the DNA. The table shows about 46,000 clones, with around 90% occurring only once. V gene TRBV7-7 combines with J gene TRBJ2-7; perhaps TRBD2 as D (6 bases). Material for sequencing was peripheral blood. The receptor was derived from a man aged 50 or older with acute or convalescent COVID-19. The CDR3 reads CASTGLLLFPTPYEQYF. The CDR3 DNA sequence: TGTGCCAGCACGGGACTGCTACTATTCCCGACCCCCTACGAGCAGTACTTC.